The 28 T cell receptor beta chains presented below share a single source sample, sequenced in a study of control samples from healthy donors and cancer patients. Profiled with immunoSEQ multiplex PCR; TCRdb holds only in-frame clones, not every one. The sample records 70,000 to 80,000 clones, 70% to 90% being singletons. Sequenced: PBMCs. The receptor source for this set is an older woman with head and neck cancer.

The rearrangement links TRBV18 to TRBJ1-3; TRBD1 matches at 7 bases. Trimming took 6 bases from V and 0 from J; bases not matched to a gene: 5. The CDR3 contains 15 residues. The germline gives CDR1 KGHSH, CDR2 LQKENI. The CDR3 is CASSDGTDSGNTIYF. In DNA form, the CDR3 reads TGTGCCAGCTCGGACGGGACAGACTCTGGAAACACCATATATTTT.

The chain is built from TRBV5-1 and TRBJ1-3; TRBD1 is a possible D gene (5 bases). Between the trimmed V and J ends, which lost 0 bases and 4 bases, there was a span of 11 bases. Per the germline V gene, CDR1 is SGHRS and CDR2 is YFSETQ. This CDR3 has 15 residues. The DNA for the CDR3 is TGCGCCAGCAGCTTGGATACGGGGCCGGGAAACACCATATATTTT. Translating gives CASSLDTGPGNTIYF.

This chain joins TRBV5-6 and TRBJ2-3, with D possibly being TRBD2 (7 bases). With 4 bases removed from V and 1 base from J, the gap between germline ends came to 19 bases. CDR1 is SGHDT, CDR2 YYEEEE, per germline. The CDR3 consists of 17 residues. CDR3 amino acids: CASSALGGRRGTDTQYF. In nucleotides, the CDR3 is TGTGCCAGCAGCGCTCTGGGGGGGCGCAGGGGCACAGATACGCAGTATTTT.

The V and J genes are TRBV30 and TRBJ2-5, with D maybe TRBD2 (6 bases). There are 13 residues in the CDR3. Trimming removed 0 bases from V and 3 bases from J, with 8 bases in between. Germline CDR1 and CDR2: GTSNPN and SVGIG (reference sequence). DNA for the CDR3: TGTGCCTGGAGTGTCGGCGGGGAAGAGACCCAGTACTTC. It encodes CAWSVGGEETQYF.

The rearrangement links TRBV7-2 to TRBJ2-5; 8 bases are shared with TRBD1. The CDR3 extends over 15 amino acids. The V gene's germline CDR1 is SGHTA and CDR2 FQGNSA. The J segment lost 4 bases and the V segment lost 3 bases, leaving 7 bases of the junction unmatched. CDR3 coding DNA: TGTGCCAGCAGCTTTGACAGGGGTACAGGAGAGACCCAGTACTTC. It specifies CASSFDRGTGETQYF.

This rearrangement joins TRBV7-2 to TRBJ2-1, with D unresolved. Germline CDR1 is SGHTA and CDR2 is FQGNSA. V lost 1 base, J lost 7 bases, and 8 bases lay in between. The CDR3 length is 13 residues. The chain's CDR3 is CASSLESGNEQFF. The CDR3 DNA is TGTGCCAGCAGCTTAGAATCCGGGAATGAGCAGTTCTTC.

The genes are TRBV7-9 and TRBJ1-6; D perhaps matches TRBD1 (5 bases). The germline gives CDR1 SEHNR, CDR2 FQNEAQ (reference sequence). Trimming removed 3 bases from V and 8 bases from J, with 11 bases in between. The CDR3 runs to 14 residues. The DNA for the CDR3 is TGTGCCAGCAGCTTCGGTTTCAGGGATTCACCCCTCCACTTT. The encoded protein is CASSFGFRDSPLHF.

This clone appeared a few times. The rearrangement links TRBV19 to TRBJ2-1, with 7 bases aligning to TRBD2. This CDR3 is built from 15 residues. Looked up from germline, CDR1 is LNHDA and CDR2 is SQIVND (reference sequence). J lost 6 bases, V lost 3 bases, and 8 bases had no gene match. CDR3 DNA sequence: TGTGCCAGTAGTATCGGGGGGAGGGCCGTCAATGAGCAGTTCTTC. Residues: CASSIGGRAVNEQFF.

The V and J genes are TRBV7-2 and TRBJ2-5; tentatively, D is TRBD1 or TRBD2 (5 bases each). CDR1 is SGHTA and CDR2 is FQGNSA in the germline V gene. The CDR3 has 13 amino acids. V gave up 3 bases and J gave up 5 bases, with 10 bases separating them. CDR3 in DNA: TGTGCCAGCAGCTTTGGGACCAGGGAGACCCAGTACTTC. Its translation: CASSFGTRETQYF. Based on the CDR3 plus reference TRBV7-2 and TRBJ2-5, the full variable domain is GAGVSQSPSNKVTEKGKDVELRCDPISGHTALYWYRQSLGQGLEFLIYFQGNSAPDKSGLPSDRFSAERTGGSVSTLTIQRTQQEDSAVYLCASSFGTRETQYFGPGTRLLVL.

The rearrangement joins TRBV2 to TRBJ1-4; D call uncertain. From germline, CDR1 is SNHLY and CDR2 FYNNEI. The CDR3 spans 13 residues. V lost 4 bases and J 4 bases, leaving 7 bases between the germline ends. The CDR3 is CASSARSNEKLFF. DNA of the CDR3: TGTGCCAGCAGTGCCCGGAGTAATGAAAAACTGTTTTTT. Together with reference TRBV2 and TRBJ1-4, the CDR3 gives the full variable domain: EPEVTQTPSHQVTQMGQEVILRCVPISNHLYFYWYRQILGQKVEFLVSFYNNEISEKSEIFDDQFSVERPDGSNFTLKIRSTKLEDSAMYFCASSARSNEKLFFGSGTQLSVL.

This chain connects TRBV18 to TRBJ2-7, with D hard to call. Germline-derived CDR1 and CDR2 are KGHSH and LQKENI. Deletions cut 2 bases from V and 3 bases from J, with 8 bases between. The CDR3 length is 13 residues. The CDR3 protein is CASSPTARYEQYF. The CDR3 DNA is TGTGCCAGCTCACCAACGGCTCGCTACGAGCAGTACTTC.

The chain employs TRBV2 and TRBJ2-7; 11 bases agree with TRBD2. V shed 4 bases, J shed 3 bases, and the junction held 2 bases outside the gene matches. This CDR3 contains 14 residues. Germline loops: CDR1 SNHLY, CDR2 FYNNEI. The CDR3 protein is CASSVAGGDYEQYF. In DNA form, the CDR3 reads TGTGCCAGCAGTGTAGCGGGAGGGGACTACGAGCAGTACTTC.

The chain carries TRBV6-5 and TRBJ2-2, with 7 positions matching TRBD1. CDR3 length: 16 amino acids. J lost 1 base, V lost 0 bases, and 2 bases had no gene match. Germline V gene lookup returns CDR1 MNHEY and CDR2 SVGAGI. The CDR3, as DNA: TGTGCCAGCAGTTACTCGGACAGGAAGAACACCGGGGAGCTGTTTTTT. Translating gives CASSYSDRKNTGELFF.

The genes are TRBV7-2 and TRBJ2-6; TRBD1 is a possible D gene (6 bases). With 5 bases removed from V and 0 bases from J, the gap between germline ends came to 11 bases. The CDR3 loop spans 16 amino acids. Germline values: CDR1 SGHTA, CDR2 FQGNSA. CDR3 sequence: CASSRWGPSGANVLTF. The CDR3 DNA sequence: TGTGCCAGCAGCCGCTGGGGGCCCTCTGGGGCCAACGTCCTGACTTTC.

The J gene is TRBJ2-2, the V gene TRBV19, with TRBD1 matching 7 bases. This CDR3 is built from 14 residues. V trimming: 8 bases; J trimming: 4 bases; junction bases outside the gene matches: 7. Germline loops: CDR1 LNHDA, CDR2 SQIVND (reference sequence). The CDR3 protein is CASRGQATTGELFF. DNA of the CDR3: TGTGCCAGTCGTGGACAGGCTACCACCGGGGAGCTGTTTTTT.

The genes are TRBV5-1 and TRBJ2-7, with 11 bases identical to TRBD2. This CDR3 is built from 19 residues. With V trimmed by 1 base and J by 2 bases, 14 bases remained unmatched. Germline assignment: CDR1 SGHRS and CDR2 YFSETQ. The CDR3 region is CASSLLPGATSGGPYEQYF. As DNA, the CDR3 is TGCGCCAGCAGCTTGCTCCCGGGGGCTACTAGCGGGGGTCCCTACGAGCAGTACTTC.

This chain links TRBV7-9 with TRBJ1-6; D not resolved. The CDR3 has 14 residues. The germline V gene has CDR1 SEHNR and CDR2 FQNEAQ (reference sequence). Trimming stripped 10 bases from V and 8 bases from J, with 18 bases between. The DNA of the CDR3 is TGTGCCACCACCACCGGGCAAGTTCATTCACCCCTCCACTTT. It translates to CATTTGQVHSPLHF.

The chain links TRBV29-1 to TRBJ2-1; TRBD1 matches 11 bases. The ends lost 5 bases at V and 7 bases at J; junction bases unmatched: 10. Germline assignment: CDR1 SQVTM and CDR2 ANQGSEA. This CDR3 contains 15 residues. CDR3 coding DNA: TGCAGCGTTCAGGATTACGGACAGGGGGCGAATGAGCAGTTCTTC. It yields the protein CSVQDYGQGANEQFF.

The chain combines TRBV19 with TRBJ1-4; a possible D gene is TRBD1 (6 bases). Trimming pared 6 bases from V and 10 bases from J, leaving 9 bases between. The CDR3 loop spans 11 amino acids. Germline V CDR1 and CDR2: LNHDA, SQIVND (reference sequence). CDR3 loop: CASRAGVKLFF. CDR3 nucleotide sequence: TGTGCCAGTAGAGCAGGGGTAAAACTGTTTTTT.

This clone has just one count. The genes are TRBV30 and TRBJ2-1, with D perhaps assigned TRBD1 or TRBD2 (7 bases each). Germline V gene sequence: CDR1 GTSNPN, CDR2 SVGIG (reference sequence). The ends were cut back, 4 bases at V and 8 bases at J, with 12 bases in the middle. CDR3 length: 12 amino acids. For the CDR3, the DNA is TGTGCCTGGAACCCAGGGGGGGATGAGCAGTTCTTC. Translating gives CAWNPGGDEQFF.

J is TRBJ1-3 and V is TRBV2; D is unclear. Germline V gene lookup returns CDR1 SNHLY and CDR2 FYNNEI. Trimming took off 6 bases at V and 1 base at J, with 13 bases between the two ends. This CDR3 has 15 residues. CDR3 nucleotides: TGTGCCAGCAGACCAAAGCGGAAGTCTGGAAACACCATATATTTT. Protein product: CASRPKRKSGNTIYF.

The V gene is TRBV20-1, the J gene TRBJ2-5; 7 bases match TRBD2. Germline assignment: CDR1 DFQATT and CDR2 SNEGSKA (reference sequence). CDR3 size: 16 residues. The trim removed 3 bases at V and 0 bases at J, leaving 10 bases unmatched. CDR3 sequence (DNA): TGCAGTGCTAGTCGGGACTACCTAGGGAACCAAGAGACCCAGTACTTC. Protein product: CSASRDYLGNQETQYF.

The V and J genes are TRBV5-4 and TRBJ2-5; TRBD1 matches 12 bases. Germline loops: CDR1 SGHNT, CDR2 YYREEE (reference sequence). The ends lost 0 bases at V and 5 bases at J; junction bases unmatched: 5. The CDR3 length is 16 residues. As DNA, the CDR3 is TGTGCCAGCAGCTTGGAGGGACAGGGGGCCTTGGAGACCCAGTACTTC. Translation: CASSLEGQGALETQYF.

V gene TRBV18 combines with J gene TRBJ2-5; possibly TRBD2 for D (6 bases). This CDR3 contains 14 residues. Germline V lookup: CDR1 KGHSH, CDR2 LQKENI. Trimming left V 2 bases short and J 1 base short, with 8 bases between. The chain's CDR3 is CASSPSGVQETQYF. The CDR3 DNA is TGTGCCAGCTCACCATCGGGGGTCCAAGAGACCCAGTACTTC.

The chain joins TRBV10-1 to TRBJ1-4, with D possibly being TRBD1 (6 bases). The germline V gene encodes CDR1 WNHNN and CDR2 SYGVQD (reference sequence). This CDR3 is built from 15 residues. Trimming removed 2 bases from V and 7 bases from J, with 14 bases in between. CDR3 nucleotides: TGCGCCAGCAGTGAGGGGGGGGCTTCGGGTGAAAAACTGTTTTTT. Protein sequence: CASSEGGASGEKLFF.

This clone appeared a single time. The chain combines TRBV14 with TRBJ1-1; the D is unclear. The germline gives CDR1 SGHDN, CDR2 FVKESK. The V end was cut by 3 bases, the J end by 1 base, with 12 bases between. This CDR3 has 15 residues. CDR3 amino acids: CASSHLRDKNTEAFF. The CDR3 nucleotides are TGTGCCAGCAGCCACCTAAGAGACAAGAACACTGAAGCTTTCTTT. Complete variable domain (other parts from reference TRBV14 and TRBJ1-1): EAGVTQFPSHSVIEKGQTVTLRCDPISGHDNLYWYRRVMGKEIKFLLHFVKESKQDESGMPNNRFLAERTGGTYSTLKVQPAELEDSGVYFCASSHLRDKNTEAFFGQGTRLTVV.

The genes are TRBV2 and TRBJ2-7; the D is unclear. Germline CDR1 and CDR2: SNHLY and FYNNEI. The V end lost 9 bases, the J end lost 2 bases, and 14 bases lay between the germline ends. This CDR3 has 13 amino acids. In nucleotides, the CDR3 is TGTGCCAGTGGCCGACTGACCACCTACGAGCAGTACTTC. It translates to CASGRLTTYEQYF.

The genes are TRBV5-6 and TRBJ1-4; 7 nucleotides line up with TRBD1. The V segment lost 1 base and the J segment 7 bases; nucleotides outside the gene matches: 4. This CDR3 is 14 amino acids long. Looked up from germline, CDR1 is SGHDT and CDR2 is YYEEEE. Here the CDR3 reads CASSLRGLREKLFF. As DNA, the CDR3 is TGTGCCAGCAGCTTGAGGGGGCTGCGTGAAAAACTGTTTTTT.